A single sample is the source of the 19 T cell receptor beta chains below, sequenced in a study of shared clonotypes between healthy human individuals. The table came from immunoSEQ multiplex PCR; TCRdb's copy has only in-frame clones and leaves some out. In the table there are approximately 2,000,000 clones, 93% of which are singletons. Terminally differentiated effector memory CD45RA+ cells were excluded from the naive CD8 cells, which were CD45RO-negative and positively selected for CCR7. Sequencing was performed on naive CD8+ T cells from PBMCs. These receptors all stem from a man between 18 and 29 years old in good health. Some clones in this sample may be carry-over from other donors' samples.

As regards this clone: This same CDR3 is encoded by further DNA sequences in the sample. J is TRBJ1-1 and V is TRBV7-8; the D gene is possibly TRBD1 (6 bases). Per germline, CDR1 SGHVS and CDR2 FQNEAQ. This CDR3 is 14 amino acids long. V dropped 1 base and J dropped 1 base, with 7 bases sitting between them. The CDR3: CASSLVRGNTEAFF. The CDR3 region has the DNA TGTGCCAGCAGCTTAGTCAGGGGGAACACTGAAGCTTTCTTT.

The V and J genes are TRBV5-1 and TRBJ2-4, with D tentatively TRBD1 or TRBD2 (5 bases each). CDR3 size: 15 residues. Germline-derived CDR1 and CDR2 are SGHRS and YFSETQ. Trimming left V 4 bases short and J 3 bases short, with 14 bases between. This CDR3 is CASSPLEGLKNIQYF. The CDR3 nucleotides are TGCGCCAGCAGCCCGCTTGAGGGGCTCAAAAACATTCAGTACTTC.

V and J are TRBV4-3 and TRBJ2-1; D ambiguous. V was pared by 0 bases and J by 3 bases, with 24 bases between. Germline V gene lookup returns CDR1 LGHNA and CDR2 YSLEER. The CDR3 runs to 20 residues. Here the CDR3 reads CASSQDPPTARIPLYNEQFF. Written as DNA, the CDR3 is TGCGCCAGCAGCCAAGATCCTCCCACCGCCCGAATTCCCCTCTACAATGAGCAGTTCTTC.

CDR3 nucleotide sequence: TGTGCCAGCAGTTATAGTGCAGGGCAAAAATTCTACGAGCAGTACTTC. Amino acid sequence: CASSYSAGQKFYEQYF. The V call is TRBV6-5, the J call TRBJ2-7, with D possibly matching TRBD1 (5 bases). Germline V CDR1 and CDR2: MNHEY, SVGAGI. The CDR3 runs 16 residues. Trimming removed 3 bases from V and 3 bases from J, with 18 bases in between.

This chain connects TRBV19 to TRBJ2-7; 7 bases line up with TRBD1. Germline CDR1 reads LNHDA; CDR2 reads SQIVND (reference sequence). The CDR3 runs 14 residues. V trimming: 6 bases; J trimming: 5 bases; junction bases outside the gene matches: 10. CDR3 nucleotide sequence: TGTGCCAGTAGCCGATCCGGGACAGTCCACGAGCAGTACTTC. It encodes CASSRSGTVHEQYF.

The chain is built from TRBV28 and TRBJ2-7; 7 bases agree with TRBD2. Germline V gene lookup returns CDR1 MDHEN and CDR2 SYDVKM. This CDR3 contains 16 residues. The J segment lost 3 bases and the V segment lost 1 base, leaving 9 bases of the junction unmatched. CDR3 loop: CASSLLGEGKFYEQYF. CDR3 nucleotides: TGTGCCAGCAGTTTATTGGGGGAGGGAAAGTTCTACGAGCAGTACTTC.

The V call is TRBV6-6, the J call TRBJ2-7; D tentatively reads TRBD1 or TRBD2 (5 bases each). Trimming shortened V by 6 bases and J by 5 bases, and 14 bases separated the two germline ends. Germline V gives CDR1 MNHNY, CDR2 SVGAGI (reference sequence). CDR3 length equals 13 residues. The CDR3 sequence: CASSRRWDHEQYF. The CDR3 bases are TGTGCCAGCAGCAGGAGGTGGGACCACGAGCAGTACTTC.

The gene calls are TRBV5-8 and TRBJ1-5; weak D call: TRBD1 (5 bases). Germline CDR1 reads SGHTS; CDR2 reads YDEGEE. The CDR3 is 17 amino acids. Trimming took off 3 bases at V and 0 bases at J, with 16 bases between the two ends. CDR3 sequence reads: CASSSGTPLGSNQPQHF. As DNA, the CDR3 is TGTGCCAGCAGCTCCGGGACTCCGCTGGGTAGCAATCAGCCCCAGCATTTT.

This chain joins TRBV11-2 and TRBJ2-5; 9 bases are a match to TRBD2. The V gene's germline CDR1 is SGHAT and CDR2 FQNNGV. The V segment lost 0 bases and the J segment 3 bases; nucleotides outside the gene matches: 14. This CDR3 has 19 residues. The CDR3 protein is CASSLDPPRAIAGEETQYF. CDR3 coding DNA: TGTGCCAGCAGCTTAGATCCCCCTCGGGCTATAGCGGGAGAAGAGACCCAGTACTTC.

The chain couples TRBV28 to TRBJ2-7; D is unresolved. The V and J ends lost 7 bases and 0 bases respectively, with 13 bases between them. Germline values: CDR1 MDHEN, CDR2 SYDVKM. The length of the CDR3 is 14 residues. This CDR3 reads CASTWGGDSYEQYF. The CDR3 bases are TGTGCCAGCACCTGGGGTGGGGACTCCTACGAGCAGTACTTC.

The rearrangement joins TRBV4-1 to TRBJ1-2; 7 nucleotides line up with TRBD1. Germline CDR1 and CDR2: MGHRA and YSYEKL. The CDR3 extends over 16 amino acids. J was trimmed by 9 bases and V by 0 bases; bases with no gene match: 13. The CDR3 nucleotides are TGCGCCAGCAGCCAAGATCGGGGACAGTCCGGAGACCGCTACACCTTC. This translates into CASSQDRGQSGDRYTF.

The chain recombines TRBV7-9 with TRBJ2-1; 9 bases match TRBD2. This CDR3 is 16 amino acids long. V lost 5 bases to trimming and J lost 7 bases; unmatched junction nucleotides: 12. CDR1 SEHNR and CDR2 FQNEAQ come from the germline V gene (reference sequence). CDR3 loop: CASSPQWSGRSNEQFF. The CDR3 DNA is TGTGCCAGCAGCCCCCAGTGGAGCGGGAGGTCGAATGAGCAGTTCTTC. The complete variable domain, with remaining parts taken from reference TRBV7-9 and TRBJ2-1, reads DTGVSQNPRHKITKRGQNVTFRCDPISEHNRLYWYRQTLGQGPEFLTYFQNEAQLEKSRLLSDRFSAERPKGSFSTLEIQRTEQGDSAMYLCASSPQWSGRSNEQFFGPGTRLTVL.

This rearrangement joins TRBV9 to TRBJ2-7; D is possibly TRBD2 (6 bases). There are 15 residues in the CDR3. Germline values: CDR1 SGDLS, CDR2 YYNGEE. Trimming shortened V by 0 bases and J by 0 bases, and 10 bases separated the two germline ends. The CDR3 sequence is CASSVVGGASYEQYF. In DNA, the CDR3 is TGTGCCAGCAGCGTAGTCGGCGGGGCCTCCTACGAGCAGTACTTC.

CDR3 residues: CATAPGIATNEKLFF. The CDR3 bases are TGTGCCACGGCTCCCGGGATCGCAACTAATGAAAAACTGTTTTTT. This chain connects TRBV15 to TRBJ1-4; D not certain. Germline loops: CDR1 LNHNV, CDR2 YYDKDF (reference sequence). The CDR3 extends over 15 amino acids. V lost 9 bases and J lost 0, with 14 bases in between.

The chain is built from TRBV28 and TRBJ2-1; TRBD2 agrees at 8 bases. The CDR3 contains 16 residues. CDR1 and CDR2 from the germline V gene are MDHEN and SYDVKM. V was clipped by 6 bases and J by 5 bases; unmatched bases: 12. CDR3: CASSQPTSGVHNEQFF. For the CDR3, the DNA is TGTGCCAGCAGCCAACCCACTAGCGGAGTTCACAATGAGCAGTTCTTC. Drawing the rest from reference TRBV28 and TRBJ2-1, the complete variable domain is DVKVTQSSRYLVKRTGEKVFLECVQDMDHENMFWYRQDPGLGLRLIYFSYDVKMKEKGDIPEGYSVSREKKERFSLILESASTNQTSMYLCASSQPTSGVHNEQFFGPGTRLTVL.

This chain joins TRBV28 and TRBJ1-1; D ambiguous. The germline V and J ends were trimmed by 2 bases and 3 bases, with 19 bases remaining between them. Germline V gene lookup returns CDR1 MDHEN and CDR2 SYDVKM. The CDR3 covers 17 residues. For the CDR3, the DNA is TGTGCCAGCAGTTTAACCGGGCCCCCCGGTTGGGACACTGAAGCTTTCTTT. Its protein product is CASSLTGPPGWDTEAFF. Together with reference TRBV28 and TRBJ1-1, the CDR3 gives the full variable domain: DVKVTQSSRYLVKRTGEKVFLECVQDMDHENMFWYRQDPGLGLRLIYFSYDVKMKEKGDIPEGYSVSREKKERFSLILESASTNQTSMYLCASSLTGPPGWDTEAFFGQGTRLTVV.

The chain carries TRBV14 and TRBJ1-1; 7 bases align to TRBD1. With V trimmed by 0 bases and J by 11 bases, 15 bases remained unmatched. This CDR3 is built from 16 residues. CDR1 is SGHDN and CDR2 is FVKESK in the germline V gene. In DNA, the CDR3 is TGTGCCAGCAGCCAAGATCGGTTAGGGGGCAATTTTAGTGCTTTCTTT. Amino acid sequence: CASSQDRLGGNFSAFF.

The rearrangement uses TRBV27 and TRBJ2-5; TRBD1 matches 9 bases. CDR1 is MNHEY, CDR2 SMNVEV, per germline (reference sequence). The CDR3 extends over 15 amino acids. The ends lost 6 bases at V and 5 bases at J; junction bases unmatched: 10. The chain's CDR3 is CASSIGTGKFETQYF. Written as DNA, the CDR3 is TGTGCCAGCAGCATCGGGACAGGGAAGTTCGAGACCCAGTACTTC.

CDR3 sequence reads: CASQDFRTQYF. CDR3 coding DNA: TGTGCCAGTCAGGACTTCCGGACCCAGTACTTC. V usage is TRBV2 and J usage is TRBJ2-5; D is possibly TRBD2 (5 bases). CDR1 and CDR2 (germline): SNHLY, FYNNEI. Trimming took 9 bases from V and 7 from J, leaving 12 bases between them. CDR3 length: 11 amino acids.